The 17 T cell receptor beta chains listed next were all sequenced from one sample in a study of T cell repertoires in cytomegalovirus infection. TCRdb reprocessed the reads with MiXCR, giving one entry per CDR3 protein. The table includes about 500,000 distinct CDR3 sequences, roughly a third detected once. No cognate antigen is known for these TCRs. The sequencing here drew on cultured PBMCs, taken from culture after CMV antigen stimulation. The receptors were gathered from a human donor in good health (CMV status not recorded). Some clones in this sample may be carry-over from other donors' samples.

The V gene is TRBV11-2, the J gene TRBJ2-6, with 8 bases lining up with TRBD1. Looked up from germline, CDR1 is SGHAT and CDR2 is FQNNGV. The CDR3 runs to 18 residues. The junction had 5 bases not matched to a gene; V was cut back by 1 base and J by 0 bases. The DNA of the CDR3 is TGTGCCAGCAGCTTAGTAAGGACAGGGAGCTCTGGGGCCAACGTCCTGACTTTC. Protein: CASSLVRTGSSGANVLTF.

The chain couples TRBV19 to TRBJ2-2; 8 bases are shared with TRBD2. V gave up 5 bases and J gave up 6 bases; unmatched junction bases: 8. The germline gives CDR1 LNHDA, CDR2 SQIVND (reference sequence). This CDR3 spans 15 amino acids. The CDR3 spells CASSLQAGVAGELFF. The CDR3 bases are TGTGCCAGTAGTCTGCAAGCGGGAGTGGCCGGGGAGCTGTTTTTT.

In this sample, this clonotype turned up once. The J gene is TRBJ2-5, the V gene TRBV5-1; TRBD1 is a possible D gene (7 bases). In germline, CDR1 is SGHRS, CDR2 YFSETQ. The CDR3 totals 15 residues. Deletions cut 0 bases from V and 4 bases from J, with 13 bases between. CDR3 sequence reads: CASSLVPQGGETQYF. As DNA, the CDR3 is TGCGCCAGCAGCTTGGTCCCGCAGGGGGGAGAGACCCAGTACTTC.

This clonotype was counted a few times. The genes are TRBV12-3 or TRBV12-4 and TRBJ1-5, with D perhaps TRBD1 (6 bases). V dropped 6 bases and J dropped 5 bases, with 11 bases sitting between them. This CDR3 comprises 13 residues. For the CDR3, the DNA is TGTGCCAGCAGACGACAGGAGGATCAGCCCCAGCATTTT. It specifies CASRRQEDQPQHF.

The chain joins TRBV18 to TRBJ1-5; 9 bases agree with TRBD1. This CDR3 has 16 amino acids. Germline CDR1 reads KGHSH; CDR2 reads LQKENI. V lost 6 bases to trimming and J lost 5 bases; unmatched junction nucleotides: 11. CDR3 in amino acids: CASSPFRTGDDQPQHF. CDR3 nucleotide sequence: TGTGCCAGCTCCCCTTTCAGGACAGGGGACGATCAGCCCCAGCATTTT. Combining the CDR3 with reference TRBV18 and TRBJ1-5 gives the whole variable domain NAGVMQNPRHLVRRRGQEARLRCSPMKGHSHVYWYRQLPEEGLKFMVYLQKENIIDESGMPKERFSAEFPKEGPSILRIQQVVRGDSAAYFCASSPFRTGDDQPQHFGDGTRLSIL.

This clonotype showed up just a few times. The chain is built from TRBV20-1 and TRBJ2-1; tentatively, D is TRBD2 (5 bases). The CDR3 is made up of 14 amino acids. V was shortened by 2 bases and J by 7 bases, with 15 bases between the two germline ends. From germline, CDR1 is DFQATT and CDR2 SNEGSKA (reference sequence). The CDR3 loop is CSARTGTASNEQFF. The CDR3 bases are TGCAGTGCTAGAACGGGAACTGCAAGTAATGAGCAGTTCTTC.

V is TRBV20-1 and J is TRBJ1-2; 7 bases agree with TRBD1. V lost 5 bases to trimming and J lost 5 bases; unmatched junction nucleotides: 8. Germline V lookup: CDR1 DFQATT, CDR2 SNEGSKA (reference sequence). The length of the CDR3 is 13 residues. The CDR3 DNA is TGCAGTGCTTCGTCGGGACAGCAGTATGGCTACACCTTC. It codes for CSASSGQQYGYTF.

CDR3 in amino acids: CASSRDSLGGYEQYV. CDR3 in DNA: TGTGCCAGCAGCCGGGACAGTTTGGGCGGCTACGAGCAGTACGTC. The chain has TRBV7-2 and TRBJ2-7; 7 bases are shared with TRBD1. CDR1 SGHTA and CDR2 FQGNSA come from the germline V gene. The CDR3 extends over 15 amino acids. V trimming: 5 bases; J trimming: 3 bases; junction bases outside the gene matches: 10.

The chain has TRBV28 and TRBJ2-3; 10 bases fit TRBD2. This CDR3 is built from 15 residues. Germline V CDR1 and CDR2: MDHEN, SYDVKM. Germline trimming cut 2 bases from V and 5 bases from J; bases unmatched to any gene: 4. CDR3 nucleotides: TGTGCCAGCAGTTTACTAGCGGGAGTGGGAGATACGCAGTATTTT. Protein: CASSLLAGVGDTQYF.

The V gene is TRBV18, the J gene TRBJ2-3; TRBD2 aligns across 7 bases. This CDR3 spans 15 amino acids. Unmatched junction bases numbered 6, after V lost 0 bases and J lost 6 bases. Germline CDR1 KGHSH, CDR2 LQKENI. CDR3 DNA sequence: TGTGCCAGCTCACCACCGGCGGGAGAGGGGGATACGCAGTATTTT. This sequence encodes CASSPPAGEGDTQYF.

The chain joins TRBV27 to TRBJ2-4; the D gene is possibly TRBD1 (6 bases). Germline CDR1 and CDR2: MNHEY and SMNVEV (reference sequence). The V end was cut by 2 bases, the J end by 2 bases, with 16 bases between. CDR3 length equals 17 residues. Here the CDR3 reads CASSLKGRGKSKNIQYF. The CDR3 nucleotides are TGTGCCAGCAGTTTAAAGGGCAGGGGAAAGTCCAAAAACATTCAGTACTTC.

V gene TRBV5-1 combines with J gene TRBJ2-1; 9 nucleotides line up with TRBD2. Germline V gene sequence: CDR1 SGHRS, CDR2 YFSETQ. With 0 bases clipped from V and 8 bases from J, the junction kept 15 bases outside the gene matches. This CDR3 spans 18 amino acids. The CDR3 protein is CASSLDRLPSGRFYEQFF. The CDR3 region has the DNA TGCGCCAGCAGCTTGGACCGTTTGCCCAGCGGGAGGTTCTATGAGCAGTTCTTC. The complete variable domain, with remaining parts taken from reference TRBV5-1 and TRBJ2-1, reads KAGVTQTPRYLIKTRGQQVTLSCSPISGHRSVSWYQQTPGQGLQFLFEYFSETQRNKGNFPGRFSGRQFSNSRSEMNVSTLELGDSALYLCASSLDRLPSGRFYEQFFGPGTRLTVL.

This clonotype was counted ten times or more. The chain couples TRBV7-9 to TRBJ2-1; 8 nucleotides agree with TRBD2. The germline gives CDR1 SEHNR, CDR2 FQNEAQ (reference sequence). The CDR3 has 15 amino acids. V lost 7 bases and J lost 0; bases outside the gene matches: 5. The CDR3 loop is CASIPGTSSYNEQFF. The CDR3 coding sequence is TGTGCCAGCATCCCCGGGACTAGCTCCTACAATGAGCAGTTCTTC.

This clonotype turned up a few times. The V gene is TRBV6-2 or TRBV6-3, the J gene TRBJ2-7, with D hard to call. Germline V gene lookup returns CDR1 MNHEY and CDR2 SVGEGT. The CDR3 covers 14 residues. Trimming removed 2 bases from V and 0 bases from J, with 8 bases in between. CDR3 protein: CASSYARNSYEQYV. The DNA of the CDR3 is TGTGCCAGCAGTTACGCCAGGAACTCCTACGAGCAGTACGTC.

The V gene is TRBV7-2, the J gene TRBJ1-1, with 7 bases that match TRBD1. There are 16 residues in the CDR3. Germline loops: CDR1 SGHTA, CDR2 FQGNSA. V gave up 1 base and J gave up 0 bases; unmatched junction bases: 5. CDR3 DNA: TGTGCCAGCAGCTTAGATCGGGACAGTATGAACACTGAAGCTTTCTTT. It yields the protein CASSLDRDSMNTEAFF.

The table lists this clonotype with a few counts. The gene calls are TRBV6-2 or TRBV6-3 and TRBJ2-2, with 7 bases fitting TRBD2. The CDR3 totals 15 residues. Germline CDR1 reads MNHEY; CDR2 reads SVGEGT. Trimming at V came to 11 bases and at J to 1 base, leaving 10 bases not matched to a gene. DNA of the CDR3: TGTGCCGCAGAGGGAGCGGGAATGAACACCGGGGAGCTGTTTTTT. Encoded protein: CAAEGAGMNTGELFF.

The chain links TRBV7-2 to TRBJ2-3; D is ambiguous. Trimming shortened V by 2 bases and J by 2 bases, and 8 bases separated the two germline ends. CDR1 and CDR2 (germline): SGHTA, FQGNSA. The CDR3 sequence is 14 residues long. The CDR3 DNA sequence: TGTGCCAGCAGCTTATGGGCGACCACAGATACGCAGTATTTT. Amino acids: CASSLWATTDTQYF.